The 28 T cell receptor beta chains below come from one sample, sequenced in a study of T cell repertoires in ileal Crohn's disease. Sequencing used immunoSEQ multiplex PCR; TCRdb keeps in-frame clones, though not all of them. The sample has about 16,000 clones, about 92% seen once. Time point given: inflamed ileum from the surgical specimen. The specimen was ileal tissue. These TCRs come from an adult with Crohn's disease.

The J gene is TRBJ2-1, the V gene TRBV6-5, with D uncertain. V lost 6 bases and J lost 5, with 11 bases in between. Germline V gene sequence: CDR1 MNHEY, CDR2 SVGAGI. The CDR3 runs to 13 residues. CDR3 amino acids: CASRILGNNEQFF. Written as DNA, the CDR3 is TGTGCCAGCAGAATCTTGGGGAACAATGAGCAGTTCTTC.

J is TRBJ1-6 and V is TRBV4-2; 9 bases are a match to TRBD1. The ends lost 4 bases at V and 10 bases at J; junction bases unmatched: 11. Looked up from germline, CDR1 is LGHNA and CDR2 is YNFKEQ. The CDR3 sequence is 16 residues long. CDR3 sequence: CASSRLPGQGQSPLHF. The CDR3 bases are TGTGCCAGCAGCCGCCTCCCGGGACAGGGACAATCACCCCTCCACTTT.

CDR3 bases: TGTGCCAGCAGCTTAGGACAGCCTAACACTGAAGCTTTCTTT. Its translation: CASSLGQPNTEAFF. The chain employs TRBV11-2 and TRBJ1-1, with D perhaps TRBD1 (5 bases). CDR1 is SGHAT, CDR2 FQNNGV, per germline. The V end was cut by 1 base, the J end by 2 bases, with 8 bases between. The CDR3 contains 14 residues.

V and J are TRBV2 and TRBJ1-5, with D hard to call. Trimming took off 2 bases at V and 3 bases at J, with 11 bases between the two ends. This CDR3 has 15 amino acids. Germline V lookup: CDR1 SNHLY, CDR2 FYNNEI. CDR3 sequence reads: CASSEWTSSNQPQHF. The CDR3 nucleotides read TGTGCCAGCAGTGAATGGACGAGCTCCAATCAGCCCCAGCATTTT.

The chain employs TRBV20-1 and TRBJ1-1, with unresolved D. The CDR3 sequence is 11 residues long. Germline values: CDR1 DFQATT, CDR2 SNEGSKA (reference sequence). Trimming pared 3 bases from V and 8 bases from J, leaving 10 bases between. The CDR3 loop reads CSASVVGEAFF. CDR3 DNA: TGCAGTGCTAGTGTGGTCGGAGAAGCTTTCTTT.

This chain joins TRBV5-4 and TRBJ2-2; D might be TRBD1 (6 bases). This CDR3 comprises 16 residues. Trimming took 3 bases from V and 0 from J, leaving 12 bases between them. Germline V CDR1 and CDR2: SGHNT, YYREEE (reference sequence). The CDR3 DNA follows: TGTGCCAGCAGCTCACCCGGGACATCGAACACCGGGGAGCTGTTTTTT. This translates into CASSSPGTSNTGELFF.

The J gene is TRBJ2-7, the V gene TRBV2; either TRBD1 or TRBD2 may fit D (6 bases each). The germline gives CDR1 SNHLY, CDR2 FYNNEI. CDR3 size: 15 residues. V dropped 3 bases and J dropped 4 bases, with 16 bases sitting between them. CDR3 in amino acids: CASSEGGGYIYEQYF. Written as DNA, the CDR3 is TGTGCCAGCAGTGAGGGGGGCGGATATATTTACGAGCAGTACTTC.

CDR3 nucleotide sequence: TGTGCCAGCAGCGCGAGAGGGGGAGCTACGGCGGAGACCCAGTACTTC. It specifies CASSARGGATAETQYF. V is TRBV5-6 and J is TRBJ2-5, with D perhaps TRBD1 (6 bases). Germline V CDR1 and CDR2: SGHDT, YYEEEE. The CDR3 is 16 amino acids. V was trimmed by 4 bases and J by 5 bases, leaving 21 bases between them.

The V and J genes are TRBV29-1 and TRBJ1-2, with D perhaps TRBD1 (6 bases). The CDR3 spans 12 residues. The germline V and J ends were trimmed by 1 base and 4 bases, with 7 bases remaining between them. The germline CDR1 and CDR2 sequences are SQVTM and ANQGSEA. CDR3 coding DNA: TGCAGCGTTGAAGTACAGGGCTATGGCTACACCTTC. Translated: CSVEVQGYGYTF. The whole variable domain, filled in from reference TRBV29-1 and TRBJ1-2, reads SAVISQKPSRDICQRGTSLTIQCQVDSQVTMMFWYRQQPGQSLTLIATANQGSEATYESGFVIDKFPISRPNLTFSTLTVSNMSPEDSSIYLCSVEVQGYGYTFGSGTRLTVV.

This chain joins TRBV28 and TRBJ1-2, with a possible D match to TRBD1 (5 bases). Germline lookup yields CDR1 MDHEN and CDR2 SYDVKM. This CDR3 is 14 amino acids long. Trimming removed 2 bases at V and 5 bases at J, with 12 bases between. The CDR3 DNA is TGTGCCAGCAGTTTAGCCGGGACGGATTATGGCTACACCTTC. This sequence encodes CASSLAGTDYGYTF.

This clone has just a few counts. V gene TRBV6-5 combines with J gene TRBJ2-5; D call uncertain. CDR1 is MNHEY, CDR2 SVGAGI, per germline. The CDR3 consists of 14 residues. The ends were cut back, 6 bases at V and 4 bases at J, with 15 bases in the middle. Here the CDR3 DNA reads TGTGCCAGCAGGATCGGAACGAAAGGAGAGACCCAGTACTTC. Encoded protein: CASRIGTKGETQYF.

V usage is TRBV6-5 and J usage is TRBJ1-4; TRBD1 is a possible D gene (6 bases). The V end lost 5 bases, the J end lost 3 bases, and 13 bases lay between the germline ends. Looked up from germline, CDR1 is MNHEY and CDR2 is SVGAGI. The CDR3 is 15 amino acids. CDR3 region: CASSHGGAANEKLFF. CDR3 DNA: TGTGCCAGCAGTCACGGGGGGGCCGCTAATGAAAAACTGTTTTTT.

The chain employs TRBV5-1 and TRBJ1-2; TRBD1 matches at 7 bases. The CDR3 runs to 15 residues. V dropped 2 bases and J dropped 1; count of bases not matched to a gene: 5. Germline V gene sequence: CDR1 SGHRS, CDR2 YFSETQ. Written as DNA, the CDR3 is TGCGCCAGCAGCTTTAACAGACAGGGTAACTATGGCTACACCTTC. Protein product: CASSFNRQGNYGYTF.

The rearrangement joins TRBV21-1 to TRBJ2-7; TRBD1, the D gene given by the table, was not confirmed from the DNA. TRBV21-1 is reported as a pseudogene. This CDR3 spans 18 amino acids. The CDR3 protein is CASGRDRLSWGHSYEQYF. CDR3 DNA: TGTGCCAGCGGCCGGGACAGGCTTTCGTGGGGCCACTCCTACGAGCAGTACTTC.

The gene calls are TRBV5-5 and TRBJ2-7; D possibly corresponds to TRBD2 (6 bases). CDR3 length: 11 residues. Germline CDR1 SGHKS, CDR2 YYEKEE (reference sequence). V dropped 2 bases and J dropped 7 bases, with 7 bases sitting between them. The CDR3 spells CASSLRGEQYF. CDR3 coding DNA: TGTGCCAGCAGCTTACGGGGGGAGCAGTACTTC.

The chain uses TRBV27 and TRBJ2-7; the match to TRBD2 covers 7 bases. The CDR3 has 15 amino acids. CDR1 MNHEY and CDR2 SMNVEV come from the germline V gene (reference sequence). Unmatched junction bases numbered 5, after V lost 2 bases and J lost 1 base. The CDR3 DNA reads as TGTGCCAGCAGTTTAATCGCCGGGGGGTCCTACGAGCAGTACTTC. It encodes CASSLIAGGSYEQYF.

This chain links TRBV6-5 with TRBJ2-3; TRBD2 matches 12 bases. Trimming removed 6 bases from V and 7 bases from J; junction bases left unmatched: 8. The CDR3 sequence is 15 residues long. CDR1 is MNHEY, CDR2 SVGAGI, per germline. The CDR3 is CASRPSGGAMYTQYF. The DNA for the CDR3 is TGTGCCAGCAGGCCTAGCGGGGGGGCCATGTATACGCAGTATTTT.

In DNA form, the CDR3 reads TGTGCCTCCTTCACAGGGACGGCCACTGAAGCTTTCTTT. It encodes CASFTGTATEAFF. J is TRBJ1-1 and V is TRBV30; possible D gene TRBD1, 6 bases. V dropped 7 bases and J dropped 4 bases, with 16 bases sitting between them. This CDR3 region has 13 residues. Germline CDR1 and CDR2: GTSNPN and SVGIG (reference sequence). The whole variable domain, remainder taken from reference TRBV30 and TRBJ1-1, is SQTIHQWPATLVQPVGSPLSLECTVEGTSNPNLYWYRQAAGRGLQLLFYSVGIGQISSEVPQNLSASRPQDRQFILSSKKLLLSDSGFYLCASFTGTATEAFFGQGTRLTVV.

The chain uses TRBV19 and TRBJ2-7, with D possibly being TRBD1 or TRBD2 (6 bases each). V was trimmed by 2 bases and J by 2 bases, leaving 13 bases between them. Germline values: CDR1 LNHDA, CDR2 SQIVND (reference sequence). CDR3 length: 15 amino acids. The CDR3 nucleotides read TGTGCCAGTAGTATACAACCGGGGGCCGCCTACGAGCAGTACTTC. Encoded protein: CASSIQPGAAYEQYF.

The chain employs TRBV6-5 and TRBJ1-4, with D uncertain. The germline CDR1 and CDR2 sequences are MNHEY and SVGAGI. V lost 6 bases, J lost 6 bases, and 5 bases lay in between. There are 11 residues in the CDR3. CDR3 in amino acids: CASRRDEKLFF. In nucleotides, the CDR3 is TGTGCCAGCAGGCGGGATGAAAAACTGTTTTTT.

The V gene is TRBV2, the J gene TRBJ2-7; 9 nucleotides agree with TRBD2. Germline lookup yields CDR1 SNHLY and CDR2 FYNNEI. V trimming: 8 bases; J trimming: 1 base; junction bases outside the gene matches: 15. This CDR3 is built from 17 residues. The CDR3 reads CASLRSPLAGRSYEQYF. The CDR3, as DNA: TGTGCCAGCCTTCGTTCCCCCCTAGCGGGACGTTCCTACGAGCAGTACTTC.

V gene TRBV27 combines with J gene TRBJ1-2, with TRBD1 as a possible D gene (5 bases). Germline V gene data show CDR1 as MNHEY and CDR2 as SMNVEV (reference sequence). The CDR3 is 16 residues long. Trimming removed 3 bases at V and 3 bases at J, with 17 bases between. The chain's CDR3 is CASSFAGSQGDYGYTF. The CDR3 nucleotides are TGTGCCAGCAGTTTTGCCGGGAGTCAAGGGGACTATGGCTACACCTTC.

The chain has TRBV6-5 and TRBJ2-7; D is possibly TRBD1 (5 bases). This CDR3 is built from 13 residues. Germline V gives CDR1 MNHEY, CDR2 SVGAGI. V was shortened by 8 bases and J by 4 bases, with 15 bases between the two germline ends. CDR3 nucleotides: TGTGCCAGCGGAACTCAGGGATCTTACGAGCAGTACTTC. Translating it yields CASGTQGSYEQYF.

CDR3 DNA: TGTGCCAGCAGTTCCGACGCTACATTAGCCAAAAACATTCAGTACTTC. Translating it yields CASSSDATLAKNIQYF. The chain combines TRBV27 with TRBJ2-4; D unresolved. This CDR3 spans 16 amino acids. Germline values: CDR1 MNHEY, CDR2 SMNVEV (reference sequence). V lost 4 bases and J lost 0, with 13 bases in between.

V is TRBV28 and J is TRBJ2-1; D gene unclear. V lost 1 base and J 2 bases, leaving 6 bases between the germline ends. Germline V gene data show CDR1 as MDHEN and CDR2 as SYDVKM. The CDR3 totals 14 residues. The CDR3 sequence is CASSLLIPYNEQFF. The CDR3 bases are TGTGCCAGCAGTTTATTGATCCCCTACAATGAGCAGTTCTTC.

The chain couples TRBV11-2 to TRBJ2-3; D is possibly TRBD1 (6 bases). CDR1 is SGHAT and CDR2 is FQNNGV in the germline V gene. The CDR3 is 14 residues long. Trimming left V 3 bases short and J 6 bases short, with 13 bases between. The CDR3: CASSFGFRGDTQYF. The DNA for the CDR3 is TGTGCCAGCAGCTTTGGGTTTAGGGGGGATACGCAGTATTTT.

In its sample, this clone was seen once. The chain couples TRBV6-5 to TRBJ1-1; D not resolved. The germline CDR1 and CDR2 sequences are MNHEY and SVGAGI. The CDR3 runs 14 residues. V was shortened by 6 bases and J by 4 bases, with 15 bases between the two germline ends. Written as DNA, the CDR3 is TGTGCCAGCAGCCCAGCGTATTTAGTCACTGAAGCTTTCTTT. It specifies CASSPAYLVTEAFF.

The J gene is TRBJ1-1, the V gene TRBV15, with D possibly matching TRBD1 (6 bases). Looked up from germline, CDR1 is LNHNV and CDR2 is YYDKDF (reference sequence). V was trimmed by 5 bases and J by 3 bases, leaving 13 bases between them. This CDR3 is 14 amino acids long. Written as DNA, the CDR3 is TGTGCCACCAGCCTCGGGGGCTGGGACACTGAAGCTTTCTTT. Translated, it gives CATSLGGWDTEAFF.